This T cell receptor (beta chain) comes out of a study of molecular identifiers for immune sequencing clone quantification. The sample holds many counts of this clonotype. The target antigen is unknown. Libraries of naive CD8 T cells were made from around 20,000 to 1,000,000 sorted cells. They used 10%, 30% or 50% RNA. Researchers sorted naive CD8 T cells as cells that were CD8+CD4-CCR7+CD45RA+. This CDR3 region has 16 residues. Germline V lookup: CDR1 MGHRA, CDR2 YSYEKL. V was trimmed by 4 bases and J by 2 bases, leaving 15 bases between them. Study conclusions and caveats: Should identical TCR molecules share a barcode, the sizes of highly expanded clones could be underestimated.

Previously reported methods and listed TCR primers produced the bulk TCR libraries. TCRdb reanalysed the PCR reads using MiXCR and keeps one entry per CDR3 protein. The sample yields about 10,000 distinct CDR3 sequences, roughly 19% seen once. Source material: naive CD8+ T cells from blood, with Jurkat cell RNA spiked in. Subset reported: FACS-sorted CD8+CD4-CCR7+CD45RA+ naive T cells. The V call is TRBV4-1, the J call TRBJ2-1; D not resolved. The source of this sequence is a human donor in good health. Some libraries in this study had Jurkat cell RNA spiked in. CDR3 amino acids: CASSPRAAEAYNEQFF. The CDR3, as DNA: TGCGCCAGCAGCCCCCGGGCGGCCGAAGCCTACAATGAGCAGTTCTTC.